The following is a T cell receptor (beta chain) sequence with its context. The antigen remains undetermined. The entry originates in a study of PD-1 blockade in classical Hodgkin lymphoma. Study-wide results and limits: Newly diagnosed patients had diversity similar to the baseline diversity of complete responders. Why repertoires differed is undefined; disease activity or prior therapy possibly contributed.

Generated by immunoSEQ multiplex PCR, the TCRdb table keeps only in-frame clones and is missing some. This repertoire shows 90,000 to 120,000 clones, about nine tenths found once; its top ten account for nearly 20%. Each patient experienced a relapse that followed autologous stem cell transplantation, and brentuximab vedotin exposure varied. Patients showed best responses of complete response, partial response or progressive disease. V dropped 10 bases and J dropped 7 bases, with 16 bases sitting between them. This CDR3 contains 13 residues. Germline V gene sequence: CDR1 LNHDA, CDR2 SQIVND (reference sequence).

The TCR originated in a human donor with classical Hodgkin lymphoma. V gene TRBV19 combines with J gene TRBJ1-4; the D is unclear. The sample here was peripheral blood mononuclear cells (PBMCs), taken before the second cycle of nivolumab. CDR3: CATLDGGREKLFF. The DNA for the CDR3 is TGTGCCACCCTTGATGGCGGACGTGAAAAACTGTTTTTT.